This entry lists 19 T cell receptor beta chains sequenced from one sample in a study of T cells expressing NK-cell markers. TCRdb re-called the 5' RACE reads and shows each CDR3 protein once, DNA omitted. The table for this sample gives around 260,000 distinct CDR3 sequences. What was sequenced was blood T cells: a sorted CD56 or NKG2C T cell subset, CD4+ or CD8+ T cells, or bulk PBMC T cells (not recorded which). Receptors originate from a woman between 18 and 69 years old in good health.

J is TRBJ2-5 and V is TRBV5-1; TCRdb lists TRBD2, though no DNA is available to test this call. The germline CDR1 and CDR2 sequences are SGHRS and YFSETQ. CDR3 size: 17 residues. CDR3 sequence: CARSFGLAGGSGETQYF.

This CDR3 reads CASSPRERGYNEQFF. The J gene is TRBJ2-1, the V gene TRBV11-2; with no DNA, the TCRdb D assignment of TRBD2 cannot be verified. The CDR3 consists of 15 residues. Germline assignment: CDR1 SGHAT and CDR2 FQNNGV.

This chain connects TRBV12-3 or TRBV12-4 to TRBJ2-4; with no DNA, the TCRdb D assignment of TRBD1 cannot be verified. The CDR3 has 16 residues. CDR3 loop: CASSLEDRVAKNIQYF.

This chain joins TRBV14 and TRBJ1-1; TCRdb's assignment of TRBD1 cannot be checked, as there is no DNA. Germline assignment: CDR1 SGHDN and CDR2 FVKESK. The CDR3 spans 14 residues. The CDR3 reads CASSQAGMNTEAFF.

V and J are TRBV30 and TRBJ2-5. Germline loops: CDR1 GTSNPN, CDR2 SVGIG (reference sequence). This CDR3 is built from 12 residues. The CDR3 region is CAWREARGSQYF.

This sequence joins TRBV29-1 and TRBJ1-1; TCRdb reports TRBD1, a call that lacks DNA to check it against. The CDR3 covers 13 residues. The germline V gene encodes CDR1 SQVTM and CDR2 ANQGSEA. CDR3 sequence: CSVEGRQVPEAFF.

CDR3 sequence reads: CASSQDAGRASYNEQFF. V is TRBV4-3 and J is TRBJ2-1; without DNA, the TCRdb call of TRBD1 cannot be checked. CDR1 and CDR2 (germline): LGHNA, YSLEER. There are 17 residues in the CDR3.

The chain recombines TRBV24-1 with TRBJ2-2; TCRdb's D call of TRBD1 is untestable without DNA. CDR3 length equals 14 residues. Germline V gene sequence: CDR1 KGHDR, CDR2 SFDVKD. The CDR3 region is CATSGLSNTGELFF.

The rearrangement joins TRBV23-1 to TRBJ2-5; TCRdb reports TRBD2, a call that lacks DNA to check it against. TRBV23-1 is reported as an ORF; its role is uncertain. CDR3 length: 15 residues. This CDR3 is CASSQIPARRETQYF.

V usage is TRBV6-5 and J usage is TRBJ2-1; TCRdb indicates TRBD1, and absent DNA this call remains unverified. Germline lookup yields CDR1 MNHEY and CDR2 SVGAGI. This CDR3 comprises 12 residues. Here the CDR3 reads CASSSLGDEQFF.

The chain links TRBV24-1 to TRBJ2-3; the D call from TCRdb, TRBD1, cannot be confirmed without DNA. The length of the CDR3 is 16 residues. Germline V CDR1 and CDR2: KGHDR, SFDVKD. CDR3 loop: CATSDSDRGGTDTQYF.

The chain uses TRBV30 and TRBJ2-1; TCRdb's D call, TRBD1, is unchecked because there is no DNA. The CDR3 is 14 amino acids. The germline V gene encodes CDR1 GTSNPN and CDR2 SVGIG (reference sequence). The CDR3 reads CAWSVKGLRNEQFF.

This chain joins TRBV5-5 and TRBJ2-1; TCRdb indicates TRBD2, and absent DNA this call remains unverified. CDR3 length equals 14 residues. Germline CDR1 reads SGHKS; CDR2 reads YYEKEE (reference sequence). The CDR3 loop reads CASSFGRTSGEQFF.

This sequence joins TRBV29-1 and TRBJ2-3. This CDR3 has 11 amino acids. Germline V lookup: CDR1 SQVTM, CDR2 ANQGSEA. The CDR3 reads CSYSSTDTQYF.

This rearrangement joins TRBV20-1 to TRBJ2-3; TCRdb returns TRBD2, unconfirmable since there is no DNA. Per the germline V gene, CDR1 is DFQATT and CDR2 is SNEGSKA (reference sequence). This CDR3 comprises 15 residues. The CDR3: CSATKREFGTDTQYF.

V usage is TRBV4-2 and J usage is TRBJ2-5; TCRdb lists TRBD2, though no DNA is available to test this call. The CDR3 covers 17 residues. The germline V gene has CDR1 LGHNA and CDR2 YNFKEQ. This CDR3 is CASSQGLAGGGQETQYF.

This chain joins TRBV5-5 and TRBJ1-1. This CDR3 has 15 amino acids. Germline V gene lookup returns CDR1 SGHKS and CDR2 YYEKEE (reference sequence). This CDR3 is CASSLDGPANTEAFF.

The V call is TRBV5-1, the J call TRBJ2-3; TCRdb names TRBD1, which stays unverified in the absence of DNA. CDR3 length: 14 amino acids. Germline values: CDR1 SGHRS, CDR2 YFSETQ. The CDR3 loop is CASSLGTSEDTQYF.

The chain's CDR3 is CATSRFGTGPYEQYF. The rearrangement joins TRBV15 to TRBJ2-7; TCRdb's assignment of TRBD2 cannot be checked, as there is no DNA. Germline CDR1 LNHNV, CDR2 YYDKDF (reference sequence). This CDR3 spans 15 amino acids.